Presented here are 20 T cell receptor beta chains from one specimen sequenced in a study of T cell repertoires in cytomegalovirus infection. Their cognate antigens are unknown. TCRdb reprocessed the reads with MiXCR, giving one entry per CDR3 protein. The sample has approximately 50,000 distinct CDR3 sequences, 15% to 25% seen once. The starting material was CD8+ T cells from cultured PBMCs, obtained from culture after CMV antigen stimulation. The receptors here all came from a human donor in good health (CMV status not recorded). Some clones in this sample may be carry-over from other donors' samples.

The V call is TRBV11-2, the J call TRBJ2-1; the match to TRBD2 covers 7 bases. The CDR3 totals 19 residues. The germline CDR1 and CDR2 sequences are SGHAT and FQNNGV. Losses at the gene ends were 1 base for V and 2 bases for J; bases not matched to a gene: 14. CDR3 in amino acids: CASSLGFGGSGMTYNEQFF. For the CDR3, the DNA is TGTGCCAGCAGCTTAGGTTTCGGCGGGAGCGGCATGACCTACAATGAGCAGTTCTTC.

The DNA for the CDR3 is TGTGCCAGCAGCTTAAGGAGTGGAAGGAATCAGCCCCAGCATTTT. Translated: CASSLRSGRNQPQHF. The rearrangement uses TRBV7-2 and TRBJ1-5; D remains unclear. The length of the CDR3 is 15 residues. The V end was cut by 2 bases, the J end by 4 bases, with 12 bases between. CDR1 and CDR2 from the germline V gene are SGHTA and FQGNSA.

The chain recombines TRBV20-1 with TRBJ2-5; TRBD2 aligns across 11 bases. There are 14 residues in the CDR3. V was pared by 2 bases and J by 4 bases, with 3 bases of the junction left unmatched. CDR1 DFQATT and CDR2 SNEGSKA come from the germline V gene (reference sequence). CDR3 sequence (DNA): TGCAGTGCTAGATCCGGGACTAGCGGAGAGACCCAGTACTTC. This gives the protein CSARSGTSGETQYF.

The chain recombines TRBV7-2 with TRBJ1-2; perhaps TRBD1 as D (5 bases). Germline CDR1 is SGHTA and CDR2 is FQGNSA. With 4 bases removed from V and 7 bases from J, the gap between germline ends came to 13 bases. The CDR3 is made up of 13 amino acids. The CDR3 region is CASSYGTASGYTF. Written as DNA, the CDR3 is TGTGCCAGCAGCTACGGGACCGCCTCTGGCTACACCTTC.

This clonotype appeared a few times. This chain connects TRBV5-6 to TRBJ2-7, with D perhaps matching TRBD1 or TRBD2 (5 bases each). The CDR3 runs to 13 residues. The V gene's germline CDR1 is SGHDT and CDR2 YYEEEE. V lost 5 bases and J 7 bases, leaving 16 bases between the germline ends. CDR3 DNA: TGTGCCAGCAGTTGGGACCGCATGGAAGAGCAGTACTTC. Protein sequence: CASSWDRMEEQYF.

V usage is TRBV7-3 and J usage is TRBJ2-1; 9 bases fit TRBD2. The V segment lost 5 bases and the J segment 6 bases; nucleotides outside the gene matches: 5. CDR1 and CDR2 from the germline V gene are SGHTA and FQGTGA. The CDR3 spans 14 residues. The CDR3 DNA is TGTGCCAGCAGCGATACTAGCGGGTTCAATGAGCAGTTCTTC. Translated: CASSDTSGFNEQFF.

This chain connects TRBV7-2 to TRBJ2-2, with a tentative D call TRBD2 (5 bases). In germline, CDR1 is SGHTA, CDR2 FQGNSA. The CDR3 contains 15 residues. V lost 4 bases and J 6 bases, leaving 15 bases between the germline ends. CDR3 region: CASSSTTSRSGELFF. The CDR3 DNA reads TGTGCCAGCAGCTCAACCACTAGTAGATCCGGGGAGCTGTTTTTT.

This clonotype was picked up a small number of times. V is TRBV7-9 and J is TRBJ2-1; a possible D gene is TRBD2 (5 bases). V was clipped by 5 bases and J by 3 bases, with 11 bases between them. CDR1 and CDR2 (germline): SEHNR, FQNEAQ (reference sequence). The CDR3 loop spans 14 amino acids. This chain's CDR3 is CASSLQDYYNEQFF. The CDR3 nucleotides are TGTGCCAGCAGCCTCCAAGACTACTACAATGAGCAGTTCTTC.

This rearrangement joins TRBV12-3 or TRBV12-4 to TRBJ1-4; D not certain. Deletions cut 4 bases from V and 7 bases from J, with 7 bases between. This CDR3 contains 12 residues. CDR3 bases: TGTGCCAGCAGTTCGGGGAGTGAAAAACTGTTTTTT. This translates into CASSSGSEKLFF.

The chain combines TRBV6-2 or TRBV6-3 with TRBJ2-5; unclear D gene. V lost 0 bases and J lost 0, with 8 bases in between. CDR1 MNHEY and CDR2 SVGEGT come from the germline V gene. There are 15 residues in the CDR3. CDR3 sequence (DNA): TGTGCCAGCAGTTACTCGTCAGATAACCAAGAGACCCAGTACTTC. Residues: CASSYSSDNQETQYF.

CDR3 protein: CASSDPRGATSYEQYF. Written as DNA, the CDR3 is TGTGCCAGCAGTGACCCCAGAGGGGCGACCTCCTACGAGCAGTACTTC. The rearrangement links TRBV6-2 or TRBV6-3 to TRBJ2-7, with D perhaps matching TRBD1 or TRBD2 (5 bases each). Germline V gene lookup returns CDR1 MNHEY and CDR2 SVGEGT. V was cut by 5 bases and J by 0 bases, with 17 bases left in between. The CDR3 has 16 amino acids.

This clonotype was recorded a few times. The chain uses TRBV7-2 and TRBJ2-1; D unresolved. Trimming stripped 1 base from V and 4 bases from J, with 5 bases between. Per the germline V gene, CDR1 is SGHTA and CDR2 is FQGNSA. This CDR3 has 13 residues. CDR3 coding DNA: TGTGCCAGCAGCTTAGTTCCTTACAATGAGCAGTTCTTC. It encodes CASSLVPYNEQFF.

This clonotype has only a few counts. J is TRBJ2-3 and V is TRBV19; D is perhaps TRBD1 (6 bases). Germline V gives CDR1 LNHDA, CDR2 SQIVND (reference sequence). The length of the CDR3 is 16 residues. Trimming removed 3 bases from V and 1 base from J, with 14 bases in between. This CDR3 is CASSIGQGQGTDTQYF. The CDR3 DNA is TGTGCCAGTAGTATTGGCCAGGGGCAAGGCACAGATACGCAGTATTTT.

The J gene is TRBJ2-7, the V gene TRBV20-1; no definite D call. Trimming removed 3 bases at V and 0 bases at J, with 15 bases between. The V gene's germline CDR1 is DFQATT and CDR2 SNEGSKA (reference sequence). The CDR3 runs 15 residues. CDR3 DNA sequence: TGCAGTGCTAGGTCCCGGCAAGCACCCTCCTACGAGCAGTACTTC. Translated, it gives CSARSRQAPSYEQYF.

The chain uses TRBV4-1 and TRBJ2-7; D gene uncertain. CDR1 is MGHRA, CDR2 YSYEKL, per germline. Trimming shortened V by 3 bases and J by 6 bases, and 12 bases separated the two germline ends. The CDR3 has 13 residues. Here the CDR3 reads CASSHSTEREQYF. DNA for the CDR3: TGCGCCAGCAGCCATTCGACGGAGCGCGAGCAGTACTTC.

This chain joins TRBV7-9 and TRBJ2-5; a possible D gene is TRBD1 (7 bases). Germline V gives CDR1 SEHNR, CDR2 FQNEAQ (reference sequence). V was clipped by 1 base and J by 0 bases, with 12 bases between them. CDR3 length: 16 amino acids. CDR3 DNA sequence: TGTGCCAGCAGCTTAGAGGCAGGGGGGTACCAAGAGACCCAGTACTTC. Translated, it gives CASSLEAGGYQETQYF. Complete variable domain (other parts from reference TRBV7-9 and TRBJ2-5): DTGVSQNPRHKITKRGQNVTFRCDPISEHNRLYWYRQTLGQGPEFLTYFQNEAQLEKSRLLSDRFSAERPKGSFSTLEIQRTEQGDSAMYLCASSLEAGGYQETQYFGPGTRLLVL.

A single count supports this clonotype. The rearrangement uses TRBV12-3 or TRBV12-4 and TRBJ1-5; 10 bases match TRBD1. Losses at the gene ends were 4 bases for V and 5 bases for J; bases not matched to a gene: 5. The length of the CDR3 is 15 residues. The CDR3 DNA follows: TGTGCCAGCAGTTCGGGACAGGGGCCGGATCAGCCCCAGCATTTT. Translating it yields CASSSGQGPDQPQHF.

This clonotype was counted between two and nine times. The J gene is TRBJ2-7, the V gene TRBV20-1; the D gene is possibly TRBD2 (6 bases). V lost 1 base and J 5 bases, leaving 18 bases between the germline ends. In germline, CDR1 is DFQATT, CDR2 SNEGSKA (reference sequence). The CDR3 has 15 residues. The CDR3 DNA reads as TGCAGTGCTAGAGGGGAGGACTCTAGGCTGAACGAGCAGTACTTC. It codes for CSARGEDSRLNEQYF.

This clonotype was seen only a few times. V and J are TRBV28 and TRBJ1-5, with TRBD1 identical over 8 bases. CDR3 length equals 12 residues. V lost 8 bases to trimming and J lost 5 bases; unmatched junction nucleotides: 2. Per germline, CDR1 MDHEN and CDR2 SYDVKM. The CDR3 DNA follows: TGTGCCAGCGGACAGGGTGATCAGCCCCAGCATTTT. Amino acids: CASGQGDQPQHF.

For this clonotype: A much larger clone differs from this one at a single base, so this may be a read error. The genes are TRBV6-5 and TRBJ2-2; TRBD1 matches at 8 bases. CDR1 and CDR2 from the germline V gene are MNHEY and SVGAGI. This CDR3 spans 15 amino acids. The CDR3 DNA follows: TGTGACAGCAGTTGGGGGACAGGGAACACCGGGGAGCTGTTTTTT. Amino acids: CDSSWGTGNTGELFF.